The sequence of this TCR beta chain was determined in a study of T cells expressing NK-cell markers. As for the study in general: Investigators obtained TCR beta repertoires from sorted CD3+CD56+NKG2C+, CD3+CD56+NKG2C- and CD3+CD56-NKG2C+ T cells. The eight sequenced donors comprised seven who were HCMV-seropositive and one who was seronegative. Whole-study results and caveats: The dominant NKG2C+ clonotypes represented about 1.0-7.5% of CD8+ T cells in several donors.

Beta-chain TCR cDNA was generated via 5'RACE template switching with UMIs. From the 5' RACE reads, TCRdb lists one entry per CDR3 protein and no DNA. This sample's table has 500,000 or so distinct CDR3 sequences. In regard to this clonotype: Antigen unknown.

Per the germline V gene, CDR1 is SGHRS and CDR2 is YFSETQ. The CDR3 totals 15 residues. The sequence was collected from a man between 18 and 35 years old in good health. V and J are TRBV5-1 and TRBJ2-7; lacking DNA, the TRBD2 call made by TCRdb goes unchecked. The sequencing sample was made of blood T cells: a sorted CD56 or NKG2C T cell subset, CD4+ or CD8+ T cells, or bulk PBMC T cells (not recorded which). The CDR3 spells CASSPRTLYSYEQYF.